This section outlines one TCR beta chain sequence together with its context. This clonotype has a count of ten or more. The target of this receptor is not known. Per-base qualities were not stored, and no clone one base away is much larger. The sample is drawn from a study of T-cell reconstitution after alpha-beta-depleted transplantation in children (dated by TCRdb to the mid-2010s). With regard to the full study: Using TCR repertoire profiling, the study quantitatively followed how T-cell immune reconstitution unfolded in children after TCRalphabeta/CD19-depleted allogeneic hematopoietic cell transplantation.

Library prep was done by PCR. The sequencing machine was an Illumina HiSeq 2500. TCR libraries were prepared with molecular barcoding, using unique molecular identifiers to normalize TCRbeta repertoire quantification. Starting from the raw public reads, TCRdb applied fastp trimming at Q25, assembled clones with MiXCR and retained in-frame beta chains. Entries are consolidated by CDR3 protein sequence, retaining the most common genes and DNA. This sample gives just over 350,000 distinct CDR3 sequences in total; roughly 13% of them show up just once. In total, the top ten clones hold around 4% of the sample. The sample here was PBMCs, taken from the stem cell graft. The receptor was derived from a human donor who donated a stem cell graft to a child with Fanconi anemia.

CDR3 protein: CASSLSWGNNEQFF. The sequence in DNA is TGTGCCAGCAGCTTATCATGGGGGAACAATGAGCAGTTCTTC. The sequence joins TRBV7-9 to TRBJ2-1; the D call is possibly TRBD1 or TRBD2, each sharing 5 bases. The CDR1 and CDR2 encoded by the germline V gene (reference sequence) are SEHNR and FQNEAQ. Including the terminal cysteine and phenylalanine, the CDR3 comprises 14 residues. The entry retains the CDR3 DNA only, 42 bases that are in frame from base 1. V lost 2 bases and J lost 5 bases; the stretch between them is 10 bases long. The full variable domain, with segments outside the CDR3 supplied by the reference TRBV7-9 and TRBJ2-1 proteins, appears as DTGVSQNPRHKITKRGQNVTFRCDPISEHNRLYWYRQTLGQGPEFLTYFQNEAQLEKSRLLSDRFSAERPKGSFSTLEIQRTEQGDSAMYLCASSLSWGNNEQFFGPGTRLTVL.